Listed below are T cell receptor beta chains from one sample, sequenced in a study of beta chain features in type 1 diabetes. The protocol was immunoSEQ multiplex PCR, while the TCRdb copy is restricted to in-frame clones and leaves out a portion. The repertoire has just over 600,000 clones, about 16% of them found once; the top ten carry more than 0.08%. The sequenced sample was naive CD4+ T cells from blood. The receptors originated from a man between 18 and 29 years old in good health. CDR3s include the opening cysteine and the closing phenylalanine or tryptophan. The D gene is left open where the match is weak.

length | V | D | CDR3
16 | TRBV28 | TRBD1 | CASSSEGTGDLDEQFF
14 | TRBV5-1 | TRBD1 | CASSSTGGYNEQFF
12 | TRBV5-6 | NA | CASNLPSDEQFF
15 | TRBV5-1 | TRBD1 | CASSLRQGNSYEQYF
14 | TRBV7-2 | NA | CASSFRRGVQPQHF
13 | TRBV7-2 | NA | CASSLNREVEQYF
13 | TRBV5-1 | TRBD1 | CASSQDRNQPQHF
15 | TRBV11-3 | TRBD1 | CASSLGQDRKNIQYF
14 | TRBV7-9 | NA | CASSLAQGFYGYTF
13 | TRBV10-3 | NA | CASTRLSTDTQYF
16 | TRBV7-6 | TRBD1 | CASSFSGQGAQNEQFF
16 | TRBV9 | NA | CASSVGGNPGDQPQHF
13 | TRBV28 | TRBD1 | CASRHSGGAEQFF
15 | TRBV7-2 | TRBD1 | CASSSQGAANEKLFF
15 | TRBV30 | NA | CAWSHSRGYQETQYF
14 | TRBV10-3 | NA | CAISRQLEVAEAFF
10 | TRBV6-6 | NA | CASSLYEQFF
15 | TRBV7-3 | TRBD2 | CASRLAGDLTDTQYF
17 | TRBV28 | TRBD1 | CASSSAATGTGEREQYF
11 | TRBV30 | NA | CAWASYNEQFF
17 | TRBV5-6 | NA | CASSPTGLVGLGSEQFF
16 | TRBV6-1 | NA | CASSEGRGSGNQPQHF
12 | TRBV6-5 | NA | CASGRGNTEAFF
13 | TRBV4-3 | NA | CASSLNTFYEQYF
14 | TRBV18 | TRBD2 | CASETSGGWETQYF
13 | TRBV7-6 | NA | CASSFGRNYGYTF
12 | TRBV29-1 | NA | CSVDRGSSEQFF
16 | TRBV18 | TRBD2 | CASSPPGLANTGELFF
14 | TRBV6-5 | TRBD2 | CASRERGGYNEQFF
15 | TRBV2 | NA | CASRGGGHPNEKLFF
13 | TRBV7-2 | TRBD1 | CASSLRGRGGYTF
14 | TRBV27 | NA | CASSPYLSRETQYF
14 | TRBV7-2 | TRBD2 | CASSLALAGALQFF
16 | TRBV7-3 | NA | CASSLGASGRTDTQYF
13 | TRBV7-9 | NA | CASSDDPRNGYTF
15 | TRBV5-1 | NA | CASSLAGTPQETQYF
15 | TRBV27 | TRBD2 | CASSPQRGGDNEQFF
15 | TRBV7-8 | NA | CASSPLRDVSYEQYF
13 | TRBV29-1 | NA | CSVTYRADTEAFF
14 | TRBV25-1 | TRBD2 | CASSDRGGTDTQYF
19 | TRBV10-3 | NA | CAISESWGLRDANTGELFF
14 | TRBV6-6 | TRBD1 | CASRSGGLNYGYTF
13 | TRBV7-2 | NA | CASSSPNNSPLHF
14 | TRBV5-4 | NA | CASRRSAGSNEQYF
16 | TRBV5-6 | NA | CASSPFGGASNQPQHF
15 | TRBV5-1 | NA | CASSLVNRPGNTIYF
16 | TRBV7-2 | NA | CASSLVGAIRLNEQFF
16 | TRBV7-2 | NA | CASSHGGTGRLTEAFF
13 | TRBV7-3 | NA | CASSPMAGNTIYF
16 | TRBV9 | NA | CASSVGDRAGYPEQYF
14 | TRBV7-6 | NA | CASSPPLALGELFF
16 | TRBV13 | NA | CASSLVGGTNSYEQYF
15 | TRBV11-1 | NA | CASSSRAGINTEAFF